This entry lists 13 T cell receptor beta chains sequenced from one sample in a study of blood T cells in healthy people across ages. Combining a sample-barcoded 5' primer with a J-beta primer mix, a second PCR ran for roughly 6 to 12 cycles. TCRdb processed the 5' RACE reads anew with MiXCR; each CDR3 protein has one entry. There are some 1.5 million distinct CDR3 sequences in the sample; 28% occur only once, and over 7% lies in the top ten. The sample was blood. Source of these receptors: a woman in her thirties in good health.

The rearrangement links TRBV4-1 to TRBJ1-4, with no clear D. The CDR3 consists of 16 residues. The germline CDR1 and CDR2 sequences are MGHRA and YSYEKL. V was trimmed by 1 base and J by 0 bases, leaving 9 bases between them. The CDR3 DNA follows: TGCGCCAGCAGCCAAGTCTCGGATGCAACTAATGAAAAACTGTTTTTT. Protein sequence: CASSQVSDATNEKLFF.

This clonotype was counted at least ten times. The chain carries TRBV12-3 or TRBV12-4 and TRBJ2-7, with D possibly TRBD2 on 5 matching bases. The CDR3 sequence is 16 residues long. The V end was cut by 6 bases, the J end by 1 base, with 19 bases between. The CDR3 DNA is TGTGCCAGCAGATCTTCGAGTACGCCGGGGTCCTACGAGCAGTACTTC. Translated: CASRSSSTPGSYEQYF.

This clonotype was seen only a few times. This rearrangement joins TRBV14 to TRBJ2-7; no clear D. Germline V gives CDR1 SGHDN, CDR2 FVKESK. Trimming cost V 0 bases and J 2 bases, with 11 bases left between them. The CDR3 loop spans 15 amino acids. CDR3 coding DNA: TGTGCCAGCAGCCAAGACCTGGGATCGACCTACGAGCAGTACTTC. As protein: CASSQDLGSTYEQYF. The full variable domain, with the rest looked up from reference TRBV14 and TRBJ2-7, is EAGVTQFPSHSVIEKGQTVTLRCDPISGHDNLYWYRRVMGKEIKFLLHFVKESKQDESGMPNNRFLAERTGGTYSTLKVQPAELEDSGVYFCASSQDLGSTYEQYFGPGTRLTVT.

There are many counts of this clonotype. V is TRBV12-3 or TRBV12-4 and J is TRBJ1-6, with D unclear. The ends were cut back, 5 bases at V and 8 bases at J, with 10 bases in the middle. The CDR3 runs 13 residues. DNA of the CDR3: TGTGCCAGCAGTGACACCTGGGATTCACCCCTCCACTTT. As protein: CASSDTWDSPLHF.

This clonotype was counted a few times. This sequence joins TRBV7-2 and TRBJ1-1; D gene ambiguous. This CDR3 region has 16 residues. V lost 2 bases, J lost 2 bases, and 15 bases lay in between. CDR1 SGHTA and CDR2 FQGNSA come from the germline V gene. CDR3 DNA: TGTGCCAGCAGCTTACCTCAGACCGCGATTAACACTGAAGCTTTCTTT. Translation: CASSLPQTAINTEAFF.

This clonotype has only one observation. J is TRBJ2-5 and V is TRBV30; a weak D match, TRBD2 (5 bases). Trimming took off 1 base at V and 11 bases at J, with 14 bases between the two ends. The CDR3 spans 12 residues. The germline V gene encodes CDR1 GTSNPN and CDR2 SVGIG (reference sequence). The CDR3 sequence: CAWSERDHEQYF. The DNA of the CDR3 is TGTGCCTGGAGTGAACGGGATCATGAGCAGTACTTC.

This clonotype was observed a handful of times. V usage is TRBV10-3 and J usage is TRBJ1-5, with D tentatively TRBD1 (6 bases). Between the trimmed V and J ends, which lost 6 bases and 0 bases, there was a span of 12 bases. Germline V lookup: CDR1 ENHRY, CDR2 SYGVKD. CDR3 length: 15 residues. CDR3 in DNA: TGTGCCATCAGCGATCAGGGGTATAGCAATCAGCCCCAGCATTTT. Translated: CAISDQGYSNQPQHF.

This clonotype was detected a few times. The gene calls are TRBV27 and TRBJ2-5, with 7 positions matching TRBD1. Germline CDR1 MNHEY, CDR2 SMNVEV (reference sequence). The CDR3 is made up of 15 amino acids. V was pared by 2 bases and J by 5 bases, with 8 bases of the junction left unmatched. CDR3 sequence: CASSLLRGQLETQYF. The CDR3 bases are TGTGCCAGCAGTTTACTAAGGGGACAGTTGGAGACCCAGTACTTC.

The chain carries TRBV20-1 and TRBJ2-5, with 10 bases identical to TRBD1. Per the germline V gene, CDR1 is DFQATT and CDR2 is SNEGSKA (reference sequence). The CDR3 sequence is 15 residues long. Unmatched junction bases numbered 6, after V lost 3 bases and J lost 2 bases. The CDR3 DNA reads TGCAGTGCTAGCGGGCGGACAGGGGGTCAAGAGACCCAGTACTTC. Amino acid sequence: CSASGRTGGQETQYF.

The chain is built from TRBV7-8 and TRBJ2-1; D uncertain. This CDR3 region has 15 residues. Between the trimmed V and J ends, which lost 5 bases and 4 bases, there was a span of 15 bases. Germline values: CDR1 SGHVS, CDR2 FQNEAQ. The CDR3: CASSPSAHIYNEQFF. The CDR3 bases are TGTGCCAGCAGCCCGTCGGCCCACATATACAATGAGCAGTTCTTC. Full variable domain (missing parts from reference TRBV7-8 and TRBJ2-1): GAGVSQSPRYKVAKRGQDVALRCDPISGHVSLFWYQQALGQGPEFLTYFQNEAQLDKSGLPSDRFFAERPEGSVSTLKIQRTQQEDSAVYLCASSPSAHIYNEQFFGPGTRLTVL.

A few counts support this clonotype. The V gene is TRBV9, the J gene TRBJ2-7, with 8 bases identical to TRBD2. Germline-derived CDR1 and CDR2 are SGDLS and YYNGEE. This CDR3 comprises 17 residues. V was pared by 3 bases and J by 7 bases, with 18 bases of the junction left unmatched. The CDR3 sequence is CASSEEPGLVAYNEQYF. The CDR3 nucleotides are TGTGCCAGCAGCGAGGAGCCGGGACTAGTGGCCTACAATGAGCAGTACTTC.

Details on this clonotype: One end of the junction does not line up with germline, which may come from a read error. The genes are TRBV4-3 and TRBJ2-7, with a tentative D call TRBD1 (6 bases). The CDR3 extends over 14 amino acids. Germline CDR1 reads LGHNA; CDR2 reads YSLEER. CDR3 region: CASCQDAGAYEQYF. CDR3 nucleotide sequence: TGCGCCAGCTGCCAAGATGCAGGGGCCTACGAGCAGTACTTC.

On this clonotype: Relative to the germline gene, one junction end is altered; a read error may explain this. The CDR3 DNA reads as TGCGCCAGCAGCTCTCAGGGAAATGGGCAGTTCTTC. Amino acid sequence: CASSSQGNGQFF. The V call is TRBV4-1, the J call TRBJ2-1, with D possibly matching TRBD1 (5 bases). Per germline, CDR1 MGHRA and CDR2 YSYEKL. CDR3 length equals 12 residues.